This entry lists 20 T cell receptor beta chains sequenced from one sample in a study of beta chain features in type 1 diabetes. The entirety of the isolated RNA underwent reverse transcription, so expressed TCRB transcripts were sequenced. Here immunoSEQ multiplex PCR was the method, and the copy in TCRdb shows in-frame clones only, minus some. The sample comprises hundreds of thousands of clones, about 16% of which are singletons, and 0.07% to 0.095% rests with the top ten. The sequenced sample consisted of naive CD4+ T cells from blood. These receptor sequences come from a man between 18 and 35 years old in good health.

The V gene is TRBV7-9, the J gene TRBJ1-5; 7 bases fit TRBD1. The junction had 6 bases not matched to a gene; V was cut back by 5 bases and J by 5 bases. The CDR3 covers 14 residues. Germline CDR1 is SEHNR and CDR2 is FQNEAQ (reference sequence). The CDR3 protein is CASSRTGDHQPQHF. CDR3 nucleotides: TGTGCCAGCAGCCGCACAGGGGACCATCAGCCCCAGCATTTT.

This sequence joins TRBV30 and TRBJ1-2; 8 bases are a match to TRBD1. Germline CDR1 is GTSNPN and CDR2 is SVGIG (reference sequence). With V trimmed by 2 bases and J by 7 bases, 6 bases remained unmatched. The length of the CDR3 is 13 residues. The CDR3 protein is CAWSRQGIGGYTF. The CDR3 coding sequence is TGTGCCTGGAGTCGACAGGGGATTGGTGGCTACACCTTC.

Of note for this clone: This same CDR3 is encoded by further DNA sequences in the sample. The rearrangement uses TRBV13 and TRBJ2-1; perhaps TRBD1 as D (5 bases). Trimming stripped 1 base from V and 1 base from J, with 14 bases between. This CDR3 spans 17 amino acids. CDR1 and CDR2 from the germline V gene are PRHDT and FYEKMQ (reference sequence). CDR3 nucleotides: TGTGCCAGCAGCTTAGAGGGGTGGGGCGAGTCCTACAATGAGCAGTTCTTC. Translating gives CASSLEGWGESYNEQFF.

V and J are TRBV5-1 and TRBJ2-5, with D maybe TRBD2 (5 bases). In germline, CDR1 is SGHRS, CDR2 YFSETQ. This CDR3 comprises 15 residues. V shed 4 bases and J shed 5 bases, with 18 bases lying between them. DNA of the CDR3: TGCGCCAGCAGCCCGGCGGAGGTCCCCTGGGAGACCCAGTACTTC. It is translated as CASSPAEVPWETQYF.

This chain connects TRBV28 to TRBJ2-1; D remains unclear. In germline, CDR1 is MDHEN, CDR2 SYDVKM. V shed 6 bases and J shed 14 bases, with 14 bases lying between them. This CDR3 comprises 11 residues. CDR3 loop: CASSTQDSEFF. CDR3 DNA sequence: TGTGCCAGCAGCACCCAAGATTCAGAGTTCTTC.

In this sample, this clone turned up a few times. The chain links TRBV6-1 to TRBJ1-2, with D possibly matching TRBD1 (6 bases). Germline V gene lookup returns CDR1 MNHNS and CDR2 SASEGT. V gave up 6 bases and J gave up 3 bases, with 14 bases separating them. CDR3 length equals 14 residues. The CDR3 sequence: CASSVGPGDYGYTF. DNA for the CDR3: TGTGCCAGCAGCGTGGGGCCAGGGGACTATGGCTACACCTTC.

CDR3 sequence: CASSLTSDYGYTF. In DNA form, the CDR3 reads TGTGCCAGCAGCTTAACGAGTGACTATGGCTACACCTTC. This rearrangement joins TRBV7-3 to TRBJ1-2; D not certain. This CDR3 has 13 amino acids. Per the germline V gene, CDR1 is SGHTA and CDR2 is FQGTGA. Deletions cut 0 bases from V and 3 bases from J, with 5 bases between.

This clone occurred a few times. The chain combines TRBV7-2 with TRBJ2-7, with a weak D call TRBD2 (6 bases). The V end was cut by 5 bases, the J end by 0 bases, with 14 bases between. CDR1 and CDR2 from the germline V gene are SGHTA and FQGNSA. The CDR3 runs 15 residues. The CDR3 loop is CASSHKAGPSYEQYF. CDR3 nucleotides: TGTGCCAGCAGCCACAAAGCGGGCCCCTCCTACGAGCAGTACTTC.

This clone showed up just a few times. The rearrangement joins TRBV19 to TRBJ1-2, with 10 bases matching TRBD1. The junction had 12 bases not matched to a gene; V was cut back by 5 bases and J by 9 bases. The CDR3 consists of 15 residues. Germline CDR1 LNHDA, CDR2 SQIVND (reference sequence). CDR3 coding DNA: TGTGCCAGTAGTCCAGACAGGGGGCCTGGAAAGAGCTACACCTTC. Encoded protein: CASSPDRGPGKSYTF. The full variable domain, with the rest looked up from reference TRBV19 and TRBJ1-2, is DGGITQSPKYLFRKEGQNVTLSCEQNLNHDAMYWYRQDPGQGLRLIYYSQIVNDFQKGDIAEGYSVSREKKESFPLTVTSAQKNPTAFYLCASSPDRGPGKSYTFGSGTRLTVV.

The chain uses TRBV25-1 and TRBJ1-5, with TRBD1 as a possible D gene (5 bases). In germline, CDR1 is MGHDK, CDR2 SYGVNS. Trimming stripped 10 bases from V and 7 bases from J, with 17 bases between. The CDR3 extends over 13 amino acids. For the CDR3, the DNA is TGTGCCACCGACGGTGGGGGAGTACAGCCCCAGCATTTT. The encoded protein is CATDGGGVQPQHF. Full variable domain (outside the CDR3, taken from reference TRBV25-1 and TRBJ1-5): EADIYQTPRYLVIGTGKKITLECSQTMGHDKMYWYQQDPGMELHLIHYSYGVNSTEKGDLSSESTVSRIRTEHFPLTLESARPSHTSQYLCATDGGGVQPQHFGDGTRLSIL.

This clone came up a few times. The V gene is TRBV28, the J gene TRBJ2-1, with 13 bases aligning to TRBD2. J gave up 7 bases and V 8 bases, and 11 bases lay outside the gene matches. This CDR3 spans 16 amino acids. Germline V gene data show CDR1 as MDHEN and CDR2 as SYDVKM. The CDR3 region is CASGSYGTSGKNEQFF. CDR3 in DNA: TGTGCCAGCGGAAGTTACGGGACTAGCGGGAAAAATGAGCAGTTCTTC.

This clone has just a few counts. V and J are TRBV11-2 and TRBJ2-1; the D is unclear. The CDR3 has 12 amino acids. Trimming took off 1 base at V and 9 bases at J, with 7 bases between the two ends. Germline-derived CDR1 and CDR2 are SGHAT and FQNNGV. In DNA, the CDR3 is TGTGCCAGCAGCTTAGGATCGGTTGAGCAGTTCTTC. It translates to CASSLGSVEQFF.

This clone was found a few times. The genes are TRBV5-1 and TRBJ2-5; no firm D call. V lost 0 bases and J lost 3, with 18 bases in between. The CDR3 consists of 17 residues. Per germline, CDR1 SGHRS and CDR2 YFSETQ. The CDR3 coding sequence is TGCGCCAGCAGCTTGGGGGTTAAGATTAATTCCGAAGAGACCCAGTACTTC. It encodes CASSLGVKINSEETQYF. Variable domain in full (rest from reference TRBV5-1 and TRBJ2-5): KAGVTQTPRYLIKTRGQQVTLSCSPISGHRSVSWYQQTPGQGLQFLFEYFSETQRNKGNFPGRFSGRQFSNSRSEMNVSTLELGDSALYLCASSLGVKINSEETQYFGPGTRLLVL.

In its sample, this clone was seen a few times. V and J are TRBV7-3 and TRBJ2-1; 10 nucleotides agree with TRBD2. The CDR3 loop spans 15 amino acids. V shed 3 bases and J 7 bases; nucleotides not matched to a gene: 6. Per the germline V gene, CDR1 is SGHTA and CDR2 is FQGTGA. This chain's CDR3 is CASSFTSGIRNEQFF. CDR3 nucleotide sequence: TGTGCCAGCAGCTTTACTAGCGGGATTAGGAATGAGCAGTTCTTC.

The sample holds many counts of this clone. An end of the junction does not agree with germline; a read error may underlie this. The chain employs TRBV28 and TRBJ2-7; no reliable D call. This CDR3 has 13 residues. Germline V gives CDR1 MDHEN, CDR2 SYDVKM. CDR3 bases: TGTGCCAGCAGTCAACTCCCGACACAAATGGTCGGCTTC. As protein: CASSQLPTQMVGF.

This clone was counted between two and nine times. The chain employs TRBV9 and TRBJ2-5, with 10 bases lining up with TRBD2. V shed 4 bases, J shed 4 bases, and the junction held 10 bases outside the gene matches. The germline V gene has CDR1 SGDLS and CDR2 YYNGEE. This CDR3 has 16 residues. The CDR3 nucleotides are TGTGCCAGCAGCCCCCAGTCTAGCGGGGGAAGAGAGACCCAGTACTTC. Its protein is CASSPQSSGGRETQYF.

CDR3 sequence: CASSVARGRNEKLFF. The CDR3, as DNA: TGTGCCAGCAGCGTAGCCCGGGGGCGCAATGAAAAACTGTTTTTT. The genes are TRBV9 and TRBJ1-4; possible D gene TRBD1, 6 bases. V was shortened by 0 bases and J by 5 bases, with 11 bases between the two germline ends. The germline V gene encodes CDR1 SGDLS and CDR2 YYNGEE. The CDR3 has 15 residues.

There are a few counts of this clone. This chain links TRBV18 with TRBJ2-7; D is unclear. The V end was cut by 3 bases, the J end by 3 bases, with 6 bases between. CDR1 is KGHSH, CDR2 LQKENI, per germline. The CDR3 has 12 amino acids. CDR3 sequence reads: CASSPALYEQYF. The CDR3 DNA sequence: TGTGCCAGCTCACCGGCGCTCTACGAGCAGTACTTC.

The genes are TRBV7-2 and TRBJ2-3; D could derive from TRBD1 or TRBD2 (6 bases each). CDR1 is SGHTA, CDR2 FQGNSA, per germline. V lost 5 bases to trimming and J lost 4 bases, with 22 bases between them. The CDR3 sequence is 17 residues long. This CDR3 is CASSTKFARGVADTQYF. CDR3 bases: TGTGCCAGCAGCACGAAGTTCGCGAGGGGGGTCGCAGATACGCAGTATTTT.

The J gene is TRBJ2-2, the V gene TRBV4-2; possible D gene TRBD1, 5 bases. Trimming pared 5 bases from V and 2 bases from J, leaving 12 bases between. CDR1 is LGHNA, CDR2 YNFKEQ, per germline. This CDR3 contains 15 residues. Written as DNA, the CDR3 is TGTGCCAGCAGCTTGGCAGGGTTAAACACCGGGGAGCTGTTTTTT. Amino acids: CASSLAGLNTGELFF.